The next 32 T cell receptor beta chains were all read from a single sample in a study of cytomegalovirus exposure and HLA in healthy donors. Both 60 Vbeta primers and 13 Jbeta primers went into the PCR. Assay used: immunoSEQ multiplex PCR; TCRdb lists only in-frame clones, some missing. The sample records 75,000 to 100,000 clones, 50% to 80% being singletons. Material for sequencing was PBMCs. All receptors derive from a man in his fifties or sixties in good health and CMV-seronegative.

The genes are TRBV5-5 and TRBJ1-4, with D unresolved. The CDR3 length is 13 residues. V gave up 7 bases and J gave up 0 bases, with 7 bases separating them. Germline CDR1 and CDR2: SGHKS and YYEKEE (reference sequence). The CDR3 DNA reads as TGTGCCAGCGGGCTCGCAACTAATGAAAAACTGTTTTTT. Its protein is CASGLATNEKLFF. Combining the CDR3 with reference TRBV5-5 and TRBJ1-4 gives the whole variable domain DAGVTQSPTHLIKTRGQQVTLRCSPISGHKSVSWYQQVLGQGPQFIFQYYEKEERGRGNFPDRFSARQFPNYSSELNVNALLLGDSALYLCASGLATNEKLFFGSGTQLSVL.

This clone was detected only a few times. Additional DNA sequences in this sample encode the identical CDR3. V usage is TRBV4-1 and J usage is TRBJ2-3; D gene unclear. Germline V CDR1 and CDR2: MGHRA, YSYEKL. This CDR3 has 14 amino acids. V lost 6 bases and J 6 bases, leaving 16 bases between the germline ends. CDR3 region: CASSPNFPGDTQYF. In DNA form, the CDR3 reads TGCGCCAGCAGTCCCAACTTCCCCGGGGATACGCAGTATTTT.

V usage is TRBV9 and J usage is TRBJ2-7, with D tentatively TRBD1 (5 bases). Deletions cut 4 bases from V and 3 bases from J, with 20 bases between. Germline CDR1 reads SGDLS; CDR2 reads YYNGEE. This CDR3 is 16 amino acids long. CDR3: CASSPHSTEIFYEQYF. The CDR3 coding sequence is TGTGCCAGCAGCCCCCATTCGACAGAAATCTTCTACGAGCAGTACTTC.

The chain couples TRBV19 to TRBJ1-1; D remains ambiguous. Deletions cut 5 bases from V and 3 bases from J, with 7 bases between. The V gene's germline CDR1 is LNHDA and CDR2 SQIVND (reference sequence). This CDR3 spans 12 amino acids. The CDR3 bases are TGTGCCAGTAGTTCCCGGGACACTGAAGCTTTCTTT. Translating it yields CASSSRDTEAFF.

The chain employs TRBV28 and TRBJ1-5; 7 positions agree with TRBD1. The CDR3 consists of 16 residues. Germline CDR1 MDHEN, CDR2 SYDVKM. Unmatched junction bases numbered 10, after V lost 8 bases and J lost 0 bases. The DNA of the CDR3 is TGTGCCAGCCTTCATATGGGACAGTATAGCAATCAGCCCCAGCATTTT. The encoded protein is CASLHMGQYSNQPQHF.

The V gene is TRBV14, the J gene TRBJ1-2, with a weak D call TRBD1 (5 bases). This CDR3 comprises 15 residues. V shed 0 bases and J shed 2 bases, with 10 bases lying between them. Germline V lookup: CDR1 SGHDN, CDR2 FVKESK. As DNA, the CDR3 is TGTGCCAGCAGCCAAGAAGGGGCCTTAAACTATGGCTACACCTTC. It is translated as CASSQEGALNYGYTF.

The rearrangement links TRBV7-9 to TRBJ2-3, with TRBD2 matching 14 bases. The germline CDR1 and CDR2 sequences are SEHNR and FQNEAQ (reference sequence). The CDR3 extends over 17 amino acids. With V trimmed by 5 bases and J by 5 bases, 9 bases remained unmatched. The CDR3 spells CASSPGTSGRVIDTQYF. As DNA, the CDR3 is TGTGCCAGCAGCCCTGGGACTAGCGGGAGAGTGATAGATACGCAGTATTTT.

The chain is built from TRBV6-4 and TRBJ1-2, with TRBD1 matching 9 bases. CDR3 size: 13 residues. Germline V gives CDR1 MRHNA, CDR2 SNTAGT. V lost 6 bases, J lost 7 bases, and 6 bases stayed unmatched. The CDR3 sequence is CASREQGAGGYTF. The CDR3 DNA sequence: TGTGCCAGCAGGGAACAGGGGGCTGGTGGCTACACCTTC.

This CDR3 is CASGRETYEQYF. CDR3 bases: TGTGCCTCCGGGCGGGAGACCTACGAGCAGTACTTC. The V and J genes are TRBV30 and TRBJ2-7, with TRBD2 identical over 7 bases. The CDR3 runs to 12 residues. CDR1 and CDR2 (germline): GTSNPN, SVGIG (reference sequence). V shed 7 bases, J shed 2 bases, and the junction held 5 bases outside the gene matches.

The CDR3 DNA reads as TGTGCCAGCAGCCCAAGGAGCGGCACCGGGGAGCTGTTTTTT. It codes for CASSPRSGTGELFF. This chain links TRBV14 with TRBJ2-2; possible D gene TRBD2, 5 bases. Between the trimmed V and J ends, which lost 4 bases and 4 bases, there was a span of 10 bases. Germline V CDR1 and CDR2: SGHDN, FVKESK. The CDR3 totals 14 residues.

This chain joins TRBV5-6 and TRBJ1-6; a possible D gene is TRBD1 (5 bases). The CDR3 contains 16 residues. V was cut by 2 bases and J by 7 bases, with 16 bases left in between. Germline assignment: CDR1 SGHDT and CDR2 YYEEEE. The CDR3 here is CASSFRGSQLNSPLHF. The CDR3 DNA is TGTGCCAGCAGCTTTAGGGGCAGTCAACTGAATTCACCCCTCCACTTT.

The V and J genes are TRBV6-5 and TRBJ2-7, with TRBD1 matching over 7 bases. The CDR3 is 14 residues long. The junction had 8 bases not matched to a gene; V was cut back by 7 bases and J by 2 bases. Germline lookup yields CDR1 MNHEY and CDR2 SVGAGI. CDR3 in amino acids: CASNQDRNAYEQYF. The CDR3 coding sequence is TGTGCCAGCAATCAGGACAGGAACGCCTACGAGCAGTACTTC.

The chain joins TRBV5-6 to TRBJ1-5; D gene uncertain. Trimming left V 3 bases short and J 6 bases short, with 10 bases between. Germline CDR1 and CDR2: SGHDT and YYEEEE. The CDR3 is made up of 13 amino acids. CDR3 loop: CASSSNLLQPQHF. DNA of the CDR3: TGTGCCAGCAGCTCTAATCTCCTTCAGCCCCAGCATTTT.

The chain has TRBV14 and TRBJ2-7; D unresolved. Germline V lookup: CDR1 SGHDN, CDR2 FVKESK. The CDR3 is made up of 14 amino acids. The ends were cut back, 2 bases at V and 2 bases at J, with 10 bases in the middle. The CDR3 DNA is TGTGCCAGCAGCCAAAATCTAGTCCCCTACGAGCAGTACTTC. It translates to CASSQNLVPYEQYF.

The rearrangement links TRBV29-1 to TRBJ1-1; possibly TRBD1 for D (6 bases). V was cut by 7 bases and J by 4 bases, with 19 bases left in between. CDR1 is SQVTM, CDR2 ANQGSEA, per germline. This CDR3 is 14 amino acids long. In DNA, the CDR3 is TGCAGCGCCCGGACAGACTCTCGGCTCACTGAAGCTTTCTTT. Residues: CSARTDSRLTEAFF.

J is TRBJ1-2 and V is TRBV11-3, with D perhaps TRBD1 (5 bases). The V and J ends lost 5 bases and 8 bases respectively, with 24 bases between them. This CDR3 contains 16 residues. Germline V gene data show CDR1 as SGHNT and CDR2 as YENEEA. Written as DNA, the CDR3 is TGTGCCAGCAGCACAAGGACTGGAGGGGTGCCGGAGGGCTACACCTTC. This translates into CASSTRTGGVPEGYTF.

The chain is built from TRBV2 and TRBJ1-1, with 8 bases that match TRBD1. The junction had 8 bases not matched to a gene; V was cut back by 5 bases and J by 0 bases. CDR3 size: 16 residues. Germline V CDR1 and CDR2: SNHLY, FYNNEI. The CDR3 protein is CASSIGTGRMNTEAFF. CDR3 DNA sequence: TGTGCCAGCAGTATCGGGACAGGAAGAATGAACACTGAAGCTTTCTTT.

The chain links TRBV28 to TRBJ1-2; D remains ambiguous. Trimming cost V 5 bases and J 6 bases, with 10 bases left between them. The CDR3 is 12 residues long. CDR1 is MDHEN and CDR2 is SYDVKM in the germline V gene. The CDR3 nucleotides are TGTGCCAGCAGTATACGGGTCCATGGCTACACCTTC. Protein product: CASSIRVHGYTF.

In its sample, this clone was seen a few times. V and J are TRBV6-1 and TRBJ2-2; 7 bases line up with TRBD2. The ends lost 2 bases at V and 0 bases at J; junction bases unmatched: 3. The CDR3 loop spans 16 amino acids. Germline V gene data show CDR1 as MNHNS and CDR2 as SASEGT. The CDR3 bases are TGTGCCAGCAGTGAAATAGCGGGCACGAACACCGGGGAGCTGTTTTTT. As protein: CASSEIAGTNTGELFF.

V usage is TRBV5-6 and J usage is TRBJ1-2; TRBD1 agrees at 11 bases. The CDR3 runs 14 residues. Germline V CDR1 and CDR2: SGHDT, YYEEEE. J was trimmed by 8 bases and V by 6 bases; bases with no gene match: 9. The CDR3 spells CASIHGQGAGGYTF. As DNA, the CDR3 is TGTGCCAGCATACACGGACAGGGGGCGGGCGGCTACACCTTC.

The genes are TRBV5-4 and TRBJ2-1; maybe TRBD2 (5 bases). The length of the CDR3 is 17 residues. V was clipped by 2 bases and J by 2 bases, with 17 bases between them. CDR1 and CDR2 from the germline V gene are SGHNT and YYREEE (reference sequence). CDR3 bases: TGTGCCAGCAGCTTCCCCCAACTAGGCCTAACCTACAATGAGCAGTTCTTC. Protein sequence: CASSFPQLGLTYNEQFF.

J is TRBJ2-1 and V is TRBV5-1; D remains ambiguous. CDR3 length: 15 amino acids. CDR1 and CDR2 (germline): SGHRS, YFSETQ. V was pared by 4 bases and J by 2 bases, with 13 bases between. CDR3 in DNA: TGCGCCAGCAGCCCCGGAGCCAAACCCTACAATGAGCAGTTCTTC. Protein product: CASSPGAKPYNEQFF.

This clone was picked up many times. V and J are TRBV5-5 and TRBJ2-7; 9 bases fit TRBD2. The CDR3 contains 16 residues. Germline assignment: CDR1 SGHKS and CDR2 YYEKEE (reference sequence). After removal of 4 bases from V and 0 bases from J, the junction contained 8 bases not matched to a gene. The CDR3 protein is CASSPAGGYSSYEQYF. In DNA form, the CDR3 reads TGTGCCAGCAGCCCCGCGGGGGGGTACAGCTCCTACGAGCAGTACTTC.

J is TRBJ1-1 and V is TRBV10-3; possible D gene TRBD1, 5 bases. There are 13 residues in the CDR3. Trimming cost V 4 bases and J 7 bases, with 13 bases left between them. In germline, CDR1 is ENHRY, CDR2 SYGVKD. Here the CDR3 reads CAISGAGTIEAFF. CDR3 bases: TGTGCCATCAGTGGGGCGGGGACGATTGAAGCTTTCTTT.

This chain connects TRBV11-3 to TRBJ2-3; D is unclear. This CDR3 region has 12 residues. Germline CDR1 SGHNT, CDR2 YENEEA. Between the trimmed V and J ends, which lost 5 bases and 3 bases, there was a span of 6 bases. CDR3 sequence: CASSGQTDTQYF. CDR3 coding DNA: TGTGCCAGCAGCGGGCAAACAGATACGCAGTATTTT.

The chain joins TRBV7-2 to TRBJ1-1, with 7 bases identical to TRBD1. V was clipped by 1 base and J by 7 bases; unmatched bases: 6. The CDR3 is 14 amino acids. CDR1 and CDR2 (germline): SGHTA, FQGNSA. The CDR3: CASSLERRGVEAFF. The DNA of the CDR3 is TGTGCCAGCAGCTTAGAGCGCAGGGGGGTTGAAGCTTTCTTT.

The chain is built from TRBV11-3 and TRBJ2-1, with D perhaps TRBD1 (6 bases). The CDR3 totals 13 residues. Per the germline V gene, CDR1 is SGHNT and CDR2 is YENEEA. V gave up 6 bases and J gave up 8 bases, with 14 bases separating them. CDR3 protein: CASRPGQSHEQFF. CDR3 bases: TGTGCCAGCAGACCCGGACAGAGCCATGAGCAGTTCTTC. The entire variable domain, with the rest obtained from reference TRBV11-3 and TRBJ2-1, is as follows: EAGVVQSPRYKIIEKKQPVAFWCNPISGHNTLYWYLQNLGQGPELLIRYENEEAVDDSQLPKDRFSAERLKGVDSTLKIQPAELGDSAVYLCASRPGQSHEQFFGPGTRLTVL.

The genes are TRBV15 and TRBJ2-1; 7 bases line up with TRBD2. V shed 8 bases and J 4 bases; nucleotides not matched to a gene: 5. CDR3 length equals 13 residues. CDR1 and CDR2 (germline): LNHNV, YYDKDF (reference sequence). The CDR3 loop reads CATGLAVYNEQFF. The CDR3 nucleotides are TGTGCCACCGGTCTAGCGGTTTACAATGAGCAGTTCTTC.

The chain carries TRBV5-6 and TRBJ1-4; D might be TRBD1 (5 bases). V dropped 2 bases and J dropped 5 bases, with 13 bases sitting between them. Germline CDR1 SGHDT, CDR2 YYEEEE. The CDR3 loop spans 15 amino acids. The chain's CDR3 is CASSLNAGSNEKLFF. The CDR3, as DNA: TGTGCCAGCAGCTTAAATGCAGGGTCGAATGAAAAACTGTTTTTT.

The J gene is TRBJ2-1, the V gene TRBV5-3; TRBD2 agrees at 9 bases. TRBV5-3 is an ORF for which the function is uncertain. This CDR3 contains 18 residues. The junction had 18 bases not matched to a gene; V was cut back by 3 bases and J by 8 bases. The DNA for the CDR3 is TGTGCCAGAAGCTATTACTCACCCGGGACTAGCAAAGAGGATGAGCAGTTCTTC. This encodes CARSYYSPGTSKEDEQFF.

V is TRBV19 and J is TRBJ2-2; a weak D match, TRBD1 (6 bases). CDR1 LNHDA and CDR2 SQIVND come from the germline V gene (reference sequence). The CDR3 extends over 15 amino acids. With 4 bases removed from V and 4 bases from J, the gap between germline ends came to 13 bases. CDR3: CASSTPGHGTGELFF. CDR3 DNA sequence: TGTGCCAGTAGTACTCCGGGACACGGCACCGGGGAGCTGTTTTTT.

J is TRBJ1-1 and V is TRBV9; TRBD1 might be the D (5 bases). V lost 1 base and J lost 4, with 14 bases in between. Germline values: CDR1 SGDLS, CDR2 YYNGEE. There are 15 residues in the CDR3. This CDR3 reads CASSVTSGQGTEAFF. DNA for the CDR3: TGTGCCAGCAGCGTAACTAGCGGGCAGGGCACTGAAGCTTTCTTT. The variable domain in full, with the rest retrieved from reference TRBV9 and TRBJ1-1, is DSGVTQTPKHLITATGQRVTLRCSPRSGDLSVYWYQQSLDQGLQFLIQYYNGEERAKGNILERFSAQQFPDLHSELNLSSLELGDSALYFCASSVTSGQGTEAFFGQGTRLTVV.